Listed here is a single TCR beta chain. Its antigen is currently unknown. The data belong to a study of CD8 T cells in ankylosing spondylitis. Overall study results and limits: Reactive arthritis synovial fluid and blood were previously reported to contain some motif variants.

CDR3 length: 15 residues. V was shortened by 4 bases and J by 7 bases, with 18 bases between the two germline ends. Per germline, CDR1 SGHRS and CDR2 YFSETQ. TCRdb independently ran MiXCR on the 5' RACE reads; one entry per CDR3 protein. Among more than 150,000 distinct CDR3 sequences listed, 18% were seen once. The specimen sequenced was blood, either unsorted or a sorted T cell fraction (not recorded which). This chain joins TRBV5-1 and TRBJ2-1; weak D call: TRBD1 (6 bases). The source is a male donor aged 10-29 years with ankylosing spondylitis or in good health (not recorded which). CDR3 DNA: TGCGCCAGCAGCGGCGTAGCGACAGGTTCGAATGAGCAGTTCTTC. It encodes CASSGVATGSNEQFF. The full variable domain, with the rest looked up from reference TRBV5-1 and TRBJ2-1, is KAGVTQTPRYLIKTRGQQVTLSCSPISGHRSVSWYQQTPGQGLQFLFEYFSETQRNKGNFPGRFSGRQFSNSRSEMNVSTLELGDSALYLCASSGVATGSNEQFFGPGTRLTVL.